Sequencing of this T cell receptor (beta chain) was carried out in a study of long-term antiretroviral therapy in people with HIV. The CDR3 sequence is 14 residues long. With 6 bases clipped from V and 5 bases from J, the junction kept 10 bases outside the gene matches. Germline CDR1 is MNHEY and CDR2 is SVGAGI. Researchers ran immunoSEQ v3.0 at survey level. Sequencing used immunoSEQ multiplex PCR; TCRdb keeps in-frame clones, though not all of them. The sample has about 40,000 clones, 85% to 90% seen once. The V gene is TRBV6-5, the J gene TRBJ2-7, with 7 bases matching TRBD1. The TCR was taken from a woman between 45 and 65 years old with HIV. The material sequenced was unsorted PBMCs, taken 1.2 years after starting antiretroviral therapy. CDR3 sequence: CASRQSGQPDEQYF. CDR3 sequence (DNA): TGTGCCAGCAGGCAATCGGGACAGCCCGACGAGCAGTACTTC.